A single TCR beta chain is shown here with its context. The antigen is not known. V dropped 5 bases and J dropped 5 bases, with 12 bases sitting between them. CDR3 length: 13 amino acids. From germline, CDR1 is SEHNR and CDR2 FQNEAQ (reference sequence). Presence of unique molecular identifiers characterized the TCR beta cDNA libraries. TCRdb reprocessed the PCR reads via MiXCR and lists one record per CDR3 protein. The sample records about 540,000 distinct CDR3 sequences, 34% being singletons. The data derive from a study of post-analysis software for immune sequencing data. Background on the study: Some patients lacked subtype; others had relapsing-remitting, secondary progressive or progressive-relapsing disease. General observations from the study: In patients, TRBV5-6, TRBV5-1 and TRBV20-1 belonged to five or six TRBV segments found more frequently than in controls. With F measure, samples from one preparation batch clustered together strongly. Diversity measured as normalized Chao1 was significantly lower in multiple sclerosis patients than in controls.

The J gene is TRBJ2-5, the V gene TRBV7-9, with a possible D match to TRBD2 (7 bases). The TCR was taken from a girl aged 2-17 years with multiple sclerosis. The sample taken for sequencing was blood. The CDR3 DNA follows: TGTGCCAGCAGCCCGGGGGGCACGGAGACCCAGTACTTC. It encodes CASSPGGTETQYF.